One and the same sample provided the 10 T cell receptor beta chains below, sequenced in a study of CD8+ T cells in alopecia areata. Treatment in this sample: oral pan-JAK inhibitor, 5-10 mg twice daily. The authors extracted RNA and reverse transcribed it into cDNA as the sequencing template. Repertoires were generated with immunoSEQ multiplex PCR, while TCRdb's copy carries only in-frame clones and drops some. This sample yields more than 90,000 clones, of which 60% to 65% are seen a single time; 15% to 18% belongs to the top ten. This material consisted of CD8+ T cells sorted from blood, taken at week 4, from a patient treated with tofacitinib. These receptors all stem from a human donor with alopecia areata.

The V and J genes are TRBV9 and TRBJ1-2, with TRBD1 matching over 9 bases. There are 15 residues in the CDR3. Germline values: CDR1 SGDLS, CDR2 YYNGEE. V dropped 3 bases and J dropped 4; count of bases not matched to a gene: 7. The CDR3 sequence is CASSAPGQGGYGYTF. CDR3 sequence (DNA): TGTGCCAGCAGCGCGCCGGGACAGGGAGGCTATGGCTACACCTTC.

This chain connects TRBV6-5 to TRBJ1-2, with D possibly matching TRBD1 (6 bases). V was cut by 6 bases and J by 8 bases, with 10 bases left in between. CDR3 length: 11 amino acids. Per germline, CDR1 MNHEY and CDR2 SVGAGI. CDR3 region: CASSGGRGYTF. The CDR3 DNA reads TGTGCCAGCAGCGGGGGCCGAGGCTACACCTTC.

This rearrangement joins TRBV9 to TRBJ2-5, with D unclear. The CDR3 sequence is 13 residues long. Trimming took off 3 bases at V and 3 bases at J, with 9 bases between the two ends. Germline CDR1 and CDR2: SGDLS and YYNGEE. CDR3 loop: CASSADPEETQYF. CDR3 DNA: TGTGCCAGCAGCGCGGACCCCGAAGAGACCCAGTACTTC.

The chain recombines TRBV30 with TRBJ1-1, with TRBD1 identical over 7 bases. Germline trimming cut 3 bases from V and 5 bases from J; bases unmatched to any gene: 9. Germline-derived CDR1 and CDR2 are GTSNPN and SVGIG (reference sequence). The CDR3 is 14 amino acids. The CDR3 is CAWRLAGGGTEAFF. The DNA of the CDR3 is TGTGCCTGGAGGTTGGCAGGGGGGGGAACTGAAGCTTTCTTT.

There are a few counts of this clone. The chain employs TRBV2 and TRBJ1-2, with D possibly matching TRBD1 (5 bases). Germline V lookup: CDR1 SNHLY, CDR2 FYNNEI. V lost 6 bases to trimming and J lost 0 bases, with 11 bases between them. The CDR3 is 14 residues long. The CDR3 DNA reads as TGTGCCAGCAGCGGAGAGGGGTCTAACTATGGCTACACCTTC. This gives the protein CASSGEGSNYGYTF.

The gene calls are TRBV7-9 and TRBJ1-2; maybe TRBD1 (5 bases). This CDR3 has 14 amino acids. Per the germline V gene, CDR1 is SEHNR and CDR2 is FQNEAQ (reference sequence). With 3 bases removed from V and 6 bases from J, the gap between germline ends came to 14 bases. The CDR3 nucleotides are TGTGCCAGCAGCTTTGGATTGGGGGTGGATGGCTACACCTTC. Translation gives CASSFGLGVDGYTF.

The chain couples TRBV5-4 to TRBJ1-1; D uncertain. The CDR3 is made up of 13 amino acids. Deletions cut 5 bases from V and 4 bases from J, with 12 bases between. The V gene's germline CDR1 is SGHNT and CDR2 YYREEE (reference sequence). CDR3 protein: CASSQETTTEAFF. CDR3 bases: TGTGCCAGCAGTCAAGAAACGACCACTGAAGCTTTCTTT.

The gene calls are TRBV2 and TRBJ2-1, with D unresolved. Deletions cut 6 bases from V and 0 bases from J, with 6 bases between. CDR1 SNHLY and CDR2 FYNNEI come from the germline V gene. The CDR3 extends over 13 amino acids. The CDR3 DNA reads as TGTGCCAGCAGCGCAATCTCCTACAATGAGCAGTTCTTC. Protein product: CASSAISYNEQFF.

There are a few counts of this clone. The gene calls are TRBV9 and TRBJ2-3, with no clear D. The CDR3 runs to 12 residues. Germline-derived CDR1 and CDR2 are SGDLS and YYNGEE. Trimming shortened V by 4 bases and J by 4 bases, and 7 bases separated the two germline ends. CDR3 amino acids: CASSRGPDTQYF. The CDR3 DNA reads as TGTGCCAGCAGCCGCGGACCAGATACGCAGTATTTT. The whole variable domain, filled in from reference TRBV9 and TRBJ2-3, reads DSGVTQTPKHLITATGQRVTLRCSPRSGDLSVYWYQQSLDQGLQFLIQYYNGEERAKGNILERFSAQQFPDLHSELNLSSLELGDSALYFCASSRGPDTQYFGPGTRLTVL.

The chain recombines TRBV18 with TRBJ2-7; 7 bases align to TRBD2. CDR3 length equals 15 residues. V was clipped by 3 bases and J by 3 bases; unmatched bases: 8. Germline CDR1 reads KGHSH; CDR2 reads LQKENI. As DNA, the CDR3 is TGTGCCAGCTCACCGGGGCGGGAGCCTAGCTACGAGCAGTACTTC. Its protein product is CASSPGREPSYEQYF.